This paragraph reports one T cell receptor beta chain. Trimming cost V 5 bases and J 9 bases; bases outside gene matches: 12. CDR3 length: 14 residues. Germline lookup yields CDR1 DFQATT and CDR2 SNEGSKA (reference sequence). The data were taken from a study of T cells after yellow fever vaccination. TCRdb reanalysed the 5' RACE reads using MiXCR and keeps one entry per CDR3 protein. Of some 500,000 distinct CDR3 sequences listed, roughly 12% are singletons. The receptor was derived from a man aged 25 to 40 who received the YFV17D yellow fever vaccine. This chain joins TRBV20-1 and TRBJ2-1; the match to TRBD1 covers 8 bases. The source material was PBMCs, sampled on the day of the yellow fever booster vaccination. The CDR3 is CSAPLRTGHSEQFF. CDR3 DNA: TGCAGTGCTCCCTTGAGGACAGGGCATAGTGAGCAGTTCTTC.